The 18 T cell receptor beta chains listed next were all sequenced from one sample in a study of blood T cell repertoires in COVID-19 (dated by TCRdb to between 2020 and 2021). The library was obtained by the immunoSEQ multiplex PCR assay. Sourced from immuneACCESS, this table was stored by TCRdb with only in-frame sequences that have V and J called. A share of the clones is absent; for the studies checked, an unresolved V gene accounts for under half, and the remainder has no known explanation. Within this sample are under 200,000 clones, with roughly 90% of them counted one time only. 11% of the sample rests with the top ten. Sequenced input: peripheral blood. The receptor source for this set is a woman in her sixties with COVID-19, enrolled during active disease.

Only one count was recorded for this clone. The chain uses TRBV28 and TRBJ1-2, with D uncertain. This CDR3 comprises 12 residues. Germline V gene sequence: CDR1 MDHEN, CDR2 SYDVKM. V lost 6 bases and J 6 bases, leaving 11 bases between the germline ends. This CDR3 reads CASRDRGDGYTF. The CDR3 DNA sequence: TGTGCCAGCAGGGACCGGGGAGATGGCTACACCTTC.

This clone was detected only once. J is TRBJ1-6 and V is TRBV5-8; tentative D call: TRBD1 (5 bases). Between the trimmed V and J ends, which lost 2 bases and 8 bases, there was a span of 14 bases. The CDR3 is 15 amino acids. Germline V gives CDR1 SGHTS, CDR2 YDEGEE. The CDR3 protein is CASSFRRQQHSPLHF. CDR3 bases: TGTGCCAGCAGCTTTCGGAGACAGCAACATTCACCCCTCCACTTT.

The chain carries TRBV7-2 and TRBJ1-3; 7 bases are shared with TRBD1. This CDR3 has 17 amino acids. V lost 7 bases, J lost 5 bases, and 17 bases stayed unmatched. Germline CDR1 SGHTA, CDR2 FQGNSA. The chain's CDR3 is CASTLSRTGMERNTIYF. The CDR3 DNA follows: TGTGCCAGCACCCTATCTAGGACAGGAATGGAAAGAAACACCATATATTTT.

The chain links TRBV5-5 to TRBJ1-1, with TRBD1 matching 8 bases. CDR1 SGHKS and CDR2 YYEKEE come from the germline V gene (reference sequence). The length of the CDR3 is 13 residues. V shed 5 bases and J 6 bases; nucleotides not matched to a gene: 6. The CDR3 DNA follows: TGTGCCAGCAGGGACAGGGTAGGGGCTGAAGCTTTCTTT. It is translated as CASRDRVGAEAFF.

There are a few counts of this clone. V is TRBV18 and J is TRBJ1-4, with 12 bases identical to TRBD1. CDR3 size: 16 residues. Germline V gives CDR1 KGHSH, CDR2 LQKENI. Trimming at V came to 3 bases and at J to 4 bases, leaving 3 bases not matched to a gene. CDR3 bases: TGTGCCAGCTCACCGGGACAGGGGGCGAGTAATGAAAAACTGTTTTTT. It translates to CASSPGQGASNEKLFF.

The genes are TRBV5-1 and TRBJ2-5; 9 bases agree with TRBD2. This CDR3 has 15 residues. V was pared by 4 bases and J by 4 bases, with 8 bases of the junction left unmatched. The germline V gene encodes CDR1 SGHRS and CDR2 YFSETQ. The chain's CDR3 is CASSVTGTSRETQYF. The CDR3 DNA reads TGCGCCAGCAGCGTTACCGGGACTAGCCGAGAGACCCAGTACTTC.

V usage is TRBV11-3 and J usage is TRBJ2-2; tentative D call: TRBD1 (5 bases). The germline V gene encodes CDR1 SGHNT and CDR2 YENEEA. Trimming removed 4 bases at V and 6 bases at J, with 12 bases between. The length of the CDR3 is 14 residues. The CDR3 sequence: CASSSSPQAGELFF. The DNA for the CDR3 is TGTGCCAGCAGCTCCTCCCCACAGGCCGGGGAGCTGTTTTTT.

The V and J genes are TRBV4-2 and TRBJ1-5, with TRBD1 as a possible D gene (6 bases). The CDR3 is 16 amino acids. The V and J ends lost 0 bases and 2 bases respectively, with 11 bases between them. The germline CDR1 and CDR2 sequences are LGHNA and YNFKEQ. The CDR3 spells CASSQEAGGRNQPQHF. The CDR3 coding sequence is TGTGCCAGCAGCCAAGAGGCGGGGGGCCGCAATCAGCCCCAGCATTTT.

This clone was recorded once. The chain links TRBV7-2 to TRBJ2-1, with TRBD2 matching over 10 bases. Germline CDR1 and CDR2: SGHTA and FQGNSA. The CDR3 totals 15 residues. After removal of 5 bases from V and 2 bases from J, the junction contained 3 bases not matched to a gene. CDR3 protein: CASSRTSGAYNEQFF. CDR3 DNA sequence: TGTGCCAGCAGCCGGACTAGCGGAGCCTACAATGAGCAGTTCTTC.

The chain couples TRBV9 to TRBJ2-2; D is unclear. This CDR3 has 16 residues. Germline V lookup: CDR1 SGDLS, CDR2 YYNGEE. Trimming left V 4 bases short and J 0 bases short, with 13 bases between. In DNA form, the CDR3 reads TGTGCCAGCAGCCCAAGCGCACTACCGAACACCGGGGAGCTGTTTTTT. This encodes CASSPSALPNTGELFF. Using reference TRBV9 and TRBJ2-2 for the parts outside the CDR3, the full variable domain is DSGVTQTPKHLITATGQRVTLRCSPRSGDLSVYWYQQSLDQGLQFLIQYYNGEERAKGNILERFSAQQFPDLHSELNLSSLELGDSALYFCASSPSALPNTGELFFGEGSRLTVL.

The V call is TRBV7-9, the J call TRBJ2-7, with D perhaps matching TRBD2 (6 bases). Trimming removed 5 bases from V and 3 bases from J, with 17 bases in between. The germline CDR1 and CDR2 sequences are SEHNR and FQNEAQ (reference sequence). This CDR3 is 15 amino acids long. The CDR3 region has the DNA TGTGCCAGCAGCCCCCCCCTAGCGAGGCACTACGAGCAGTACTTC. Residues: CASSPPLARHYEQYF.

V and J are TRBV7-9 and TRBJ2-3, with TRBD2 matching over 11 bases. J was trimmed by 2 bases and V by 3 bases; bases with no gene match: 4. There are 16 residues in the CDR3. Germline V lookup: CDR1 SEHNR, CDR2 FQNEAQ (reference sequence). The CDR3 region is CASSLGLAENTDTQYF. CDR3 nucleotides: TGTGCCAGCAGCTTGGGACTAGCGGAGAACACAGATACGCAGTATTTT.

The chain employs TRBV12-5 and TRBJ1-4; weak D call: TRBD1 (5 bases). Germline assignment: CDR1 LGHNT and CDR2 FRNRAP. This CDR3 is 14 amino acids long. V shed 7 bases and J shed 8 bases, with 17 bases lying between them. The CDR3 DNA sequence: TGTGCTAGTGCCCCGGGCCGCACAGGAGAAAAACTGTTTTTT. Translation: CASAPGRTGEKLFF.

The genes are TRBV30 and TRBJ2-3; no clear D gene. The V gene lost 3 bases and the J gene lost 0 bases, with 7 bases spanning the gap. The CDR3 sequence is 13 residues long. The germline CDR1 and CDR2 sequences are GTSNPN and SVGIG (reference sequence). The CDR3: CAWRQTSTDTQYF. CDR3 DNA sequence: TGTGCCTGGAGACAGACCAGCACAGATACGCAGTATTTT.

The CDR3 region has the DNA TGCAGCGCCCGGACAGGGGAGGACACCGGGGAGCTGTTTTTT. This gives the protein CSARTGEDTGELFF. The chain carries TRBV29-1 and TRBJ2-2, with 9 nucleotides matching TRBD1. V lost 7 bases to trimming and J lost 3 bases; unmatched junction nucleotides: 6. This CDR3 spans 14 amino acids. Germline V lookup: CDR1 SQVTM, CDR2 ANQGSEA.

This chain joins TRBV28 and TRBJ1-3; 11 bases agree with TRBD1. V lost 6 bases to trimming and J lost 5 bases; unmatched junction nucleotides: 3. Germline CDR1 is MDHEN and CDR2 is SYDVKM. This CDR3 has 14 amino acids. The CDR3 bases are TGTGCCAGCAGGTGGACAGGGGGCAGAAACACCATATATTTT. Its protein product is CASRWTGGRNTIYF.

The rearrangement joins TRBV14 to TRBJ2-3, with 8 bases aligning to TRBD2. Germline CDR1 reads SGHDN; CDR2 reads FVKESK. V gave up 0 bases and J gave up 10 bases; unmatched junction bases: 6. The CDR3 is 14 amino acids. Here the CDR3 DNA reads TGTGCCAGCAGCCAAGATGGCGGGAGGACGGCGCAGTATTTT. Residues: CASSQDGGRTAQYF.

This clone was recorded a few times. V and J are TRBV6-5 and TRBJ2-3; 7 bases are a match to TRBD2. J gave up 4 bases and V 8 bases, and 12 bases lay outside the gene matches. The germline V gene has CDR1 MNHEY and CDR2 SVGAGI. CDR3 size: 15 residues. The CDR3 coding sequence is TGTGCCAGCTACCATATTGGGGGAGGGGCAGATACGCAGTATTTT. It encodes CASYHIGGGADTQYF.